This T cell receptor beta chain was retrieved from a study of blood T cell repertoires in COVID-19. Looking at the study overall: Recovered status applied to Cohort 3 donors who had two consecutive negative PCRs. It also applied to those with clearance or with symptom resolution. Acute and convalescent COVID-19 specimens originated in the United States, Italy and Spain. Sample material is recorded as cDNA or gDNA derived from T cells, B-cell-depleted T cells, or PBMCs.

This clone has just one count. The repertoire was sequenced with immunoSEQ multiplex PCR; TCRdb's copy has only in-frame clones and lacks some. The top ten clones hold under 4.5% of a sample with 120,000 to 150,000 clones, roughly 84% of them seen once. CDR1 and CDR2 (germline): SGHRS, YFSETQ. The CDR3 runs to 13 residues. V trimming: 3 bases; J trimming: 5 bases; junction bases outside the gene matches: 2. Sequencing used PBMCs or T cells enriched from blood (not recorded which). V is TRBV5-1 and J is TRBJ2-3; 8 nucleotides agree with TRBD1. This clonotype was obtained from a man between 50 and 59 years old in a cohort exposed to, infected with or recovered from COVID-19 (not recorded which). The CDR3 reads CASSSGTGDTQYF. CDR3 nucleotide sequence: TGCGCCAGCAGCTCCGGGACAGGAGATACGCAGTATTTT. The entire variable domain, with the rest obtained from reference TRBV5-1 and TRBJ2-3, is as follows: KAGVTQTPRYLIKTRGQQVTLSCSPISGHRSVSWYQQTPGQGLQFLFEYFSETQRNKGNFPGRFSGRQFSNSRSEMNVSTLELGDSALYLCASSSGTGDTQYFGPGTRLTVL.